One and the same sample provided the 26 T cell receptor beta chains below, sequenced in a study of post-analysis software for immune sequencing data. Whole-study findings and limits: Higher frequency in patients than in controls was seen for roughly five TRBV segments, with TRBV5-6, TRBV5-1 and TRBV20-1 among them.

Their recognized antigens are unknown. Unique molecular identifiers tagged the TCR beta cDNA libraries. TCRdb independently ran MiXCR on the PCR reads; one entry per CDR3 protein. The sample contains hundreds of thousands of distinct CDR3 sequences, roughly three fifths of which appear only once. The sequencing sample was made of blood. These receptors were taken from a girl aged 2-15 years with multiple sclerosis.

This clonotype was counted between two and nine times. The rearrangement uses TRBV10-2 and TRBJ2-7; 9 bases line up with TRBD1. CDR1 is WSHSY, CDR2 SAAADI, per germline. This CDR3 is 15 amino acids long. J was trimmed by 6 bases and V by 0 bases; bases with no gene match: 6. Written as DNA, the CDR3 is TGCGCCAGCAGTGAGTCAGGGACAGGGATTTTCGAGCAGTACTTC. This codes for CASSESGTGIFEQYF.

In nucleotides, the CDR3 is TGTGCCAGCAGCTTGTCAGGGGAGAATGGCTACACCTTC. It encodes CASSLSGENGYTF. The chain is built from TRBV11-2 and TRBJ1-2; a possible D gene is TRBD1 (6 bases). CDR3 length equals 13 residues. V was clipped by 3 bases and J by 6 bases, with 11 bases between them. Per germline, CDR1 SGHAT and CDR2 FQNNGV. Combining the CDR3 with reference TRBV11-2 and TRBJ1-2 gives the whole variable domain EAGVAQSPRYKIIEKRQSVAFWCNPISGHATLYWYQQILGQGPKLLIQFQNNGVVDDSQLPKDRFSAERLKGVDSTLKIQPAKLEDSAVYLCASSLSGENGYTFGSGTRLTVV.

The chain links TRBV5-1 to TRBJ2-7, with D possibly being TRBD2 (5 bases). The CDR3 totals 16 residues. V lost 4 bases and J 0 bases, leaving 17 bases between the germline ends. The germline V gene has CDR1 SGHRS and CDR2 YFSETQ. CDR3 region: CASSPAGLRSSYEQYF. Written as DNA, the CDR3 is TGCGCCAGCAGCCCCGCAGGACTGAGGAGCTCCTACGAGCAGTACTTC.

This clonotype appeared a few times. The chain employs TRBV12-3 or TRBV12-4 and TRBJ2-6; D gene uncertain. Trimming cost V 4 bases and J 0 bases, with 7 bases left between them. This CDR3 has 15 residues. The CDR3 is CASSYRRSGANVLTF. The CDR3 nucleotides are TGTGCCAGCAGTTACCGGCGCTCTGGGGCCAACGTCCTGACTTTC.

This clonotype was recorded a few times. This sequence joins TRBV20-1 and TRBJ2-3; a possible D gene is TRBD2 (5 bases). The V end lost 6 bases, the J end lost 4 bases, and 20 bases lay between the germline ends. The CDR3 spans 15 residues. Germline CDR1 is DFQATT and CDR2 is SNEGSKA (reference sequence). The CDR3 here is CSAIDPTTAPDTQYF. CDR3 bases: TGCAGTGCGATTGACCCGACTACCGCTCCAGATACGCAGTATTTT.

This clonotype was detected only a few times. The chain carries TRBV10-3 and TRBJ2-1; D gene uncertain. With 2 bases removed from V and 8 bases from J, the gap between germline ends came to 10 bases. Germline loops: CDR1 ENHRY, CDR2 SYGVKD. The CDR3 spans 13 residues. The CDR3 region has the DNA TGTGCCATCAGTGAGGCTAAGGGCGATGAGCAGTTCTTC. Residues: CAISEAKGDEQFF.

A single count supports this clonotype. The chain links TRBV6-1 to TRBJ2-4, with D unresolved. Germline values: CDR1 MNHNS, CDR2 SASEGT. The CDR3 is 13 residues long. Between the trimmed V and J ends, which lost 7 bases and 2 bases, there was a span of 9 bases. CDR3 in amino acids: CASTLGSKNIQYF. In DNA, the CDR3 is TGTGCCAGCACCCTGGGTTCCAAAAACATTCAGTACTTC.

V gene TRBV20-1 combines with J gene TRBJ1-5; maybe TRBD1 (6 bases). V was trimmed by 0 bases and J by 0 bases, leaving 18 bases between them. Germline loops: CDR1 DFQATT, CDR2 SNEGSKA (reference sequence). This CDR3 region has 18 residues. The CDR3: CSARDLRGDTYSNQPQHF. CDR3 in DNA: TGCAGTGCTAGAGATCTCCGCGGGGACACCTATAGCAATCAGCCCCAGCATTTT.

The table lists this clonotype with a count of one. The chain uses TRBV20-1 and TRBJ1-2, with 11 nucleotides matching TRBD1. From germline, CDR1 is DFQATT and CDR2 SNEGSKA (reference sequence). The CDR3 length is 14 residues. Germline trimming cut 5 bases from V and 6 bases from J; bases unmatched to any gene: 8. Written as DNA, the CDR3 is TGCAGTGCTGTCCCGGGACAGGGGGGGCATGGCTACACCTTC. Encoded protein: CSAVPGQGGHGYTF.

This clonotype was detected a few times. The J gene is TRBJ2-1, the V gene TRBV5-1; 10 nucleotides agree with TRBD2. The CDR3 is 14 residues long. The V gene end was trimmed by 2 bases and the J gene end by 8 bases; junction bases not matched to a gene: 4. Per germline, CDR1 SGHRS and CDR2 YFSETQ. The CDR3 DNA follows: TGCGCCAGCAGCTTACTAGCGGGACAAGATGAGCAGTTCTTC. Translation gives CASSLLAGQDEQFF.

The chain has TRBV7-2 and TRBJ2-3, with a weak D call TRBD2 (7 bases). Deletions cut 1 base from V and 5 bases from J, with 16 bases between. This CDR3 contains 16 residues. Germline V gene lookup returns CDR1 SGHTA and CDR2 FQGNSA. CDR3: CASSLDRWEGEDTQYF. The CDR3 nucleotides are TGTGCCAGCAGCTTAGATAGGTGGGAGGGGGAAGATACGCAGTATTTT. Full variable domain (outside the CDR3, taken from reference TRBV7-2 and TRBJ2-3): GAGVSQSPSNKVTEKGKDVELRCDPISGHTALYWYRQSLGQGLEFLIYFQGNSAPDKSGLPSDRFSAERTGGSVSTLTIQRTQQEDSAVYLCASSLDRWEGEDTQYFGPGTRLTVL.

This clonotype has a handful of counts. The chain employs TRBV10-3 and TRBJ2-7, with TRBD1 as a possible D gene (6 bases). Germline CDR1 is ENHRY and CDR2 is SYGVKD. V lost 8 bases, J lost 0 bases, and 14 bases lay in between. This CDR3 is 14 amino acids long. This chain's CDR3 is CAIAPQDSSYEQYF. Written as DNA, the CDR3 is TGTGCCATCGCTCCACAGGACAGCTCCTACGAGCAGTACTTC.

This chain uses TRBV14 with TRBJ1-1, with D perhaps matching TRBD1 (6 bases). The CDR3 has 13 residues. Between the trimmed V and J ends, which lost 6 bases and 4 bases, there was a span of 12 bases. The germline gives CDR1 SGHDN, CDR2 FVKESK. In DNA form, the CDR3 reads TGTGCCAGCAGTGGACAGCTGGGCACTGAAGCTTTCTTT. Translation: CASSGQLGTEAFF.

A note on this clonotype: Compared with germline, one end of the junction differs, possibly owing to a read error. This chain joins TRBV20-1 and TRBJ1-6; TRBD1 is a possible D gene (6 bases). The CDR3 spans 14 residues. Germline V gene sequence: CDR1 DFQATT, CDR2 SNEGSKA (reference sequence). This CDR3 reads CSARVQGPNSPLHF. In DNA form, the CDR3 reads TGCAGTGCTAGAGTCCAGGGGCCAAATTCCCCCCTCCACTTT.

The rearrangement links TRBV7-9 to TRBJ1-1, with TRBD1 matching over 9 bases. The CDR3 length is 18 residues. V shed 5 bases and J 0 bases; nucleotides not matched to a gene: 13. The germline CDR1 and CDR2 sequences are SEHNR and FQNEAQ (reference sequence). CDR3 nucleotides: TGTGCCAGCAGCCCCAGGACAGGGGCCTACGAACTGAACACTGAAGCTTTCTTT. Encoded protein: CASSPRTGAYELNTEAFF.

This clonotype has only a few counts. The rearrangement uses TRBV7-6 and TRBJ1-4; 7 bases are shared with TRBD1. V lost 4 bases and J lost 0; bases outside the gene matches: 14. This CDR3 spans 19 amino acids. Germline CDR1 is SGHVS and CDR2 is FNYEAQ. Here the CDR3 DNA reads TGTGCCAGCAGCTCAAGGGGGCAGGAGAAAGTGGCAACTAATGAAAAACTGTTTTTT. Protein sequence: CASSSRGQEKVATNEKLFF.

This clonotype was observed a few times. The J gene is TRBJ1-2, the V gene TRBV12-3 or TRBV12-4; D gene unclear. V was pared by 6 bases and J by 8 bases, with 13 bases between. The CDR3 has 12 amino acids. DNA of the CDR3: TGTGCCAGCAGGGAAGGGATTGTGGGCTACACCTTC. Its protein is CASREGIVGYTF.

Only a few counts were recorded for this clonotype. The chain has TRBV10-3 and TRBJ2-2, with 7 positions matching TRBD2. CDR1 ENHRY and CDR2 SYGVKD come from the germline V gene. The J segment lost 4 bases and the V segment lost 6 bases, leaving 5 bases of the junction unmatched. The CDR3 sequence is 14 residues long. The CDR3 loop reads CAIREGGPTGELFF. CDR3 bases: TGTGCCATCAGAGAGGGAGGGCCCACCGGGGAGCTGTTTTTT.

J is TRBJ2-5 and V is TRBV6-5, with 7 bases lining up with TRBD2. The V segment lost 5 bases and the J segment 5 bases; nucleotides outside the gene matches: 5. Per germline, CDR1 MNHEY and CDR2 SVGAGI. The CDR3 loop spans 13 amino acids. CDR3 loop: CASSDDGGETQYF. CDR3 nucleotides: TGTGCCAGCAGTGACGACGGGGGGGAGACCCAGTACTTC.

Comments on this clonotype: One junction end disagrees with the germline gene, perhaps due to a read error. This sequence joins TRBV12-3 or TRBV12-4 and TRBJ1-5; 7 bases are a match to TRBD1. The CDR3 has 16 amino acids. CDR3 amino acids: CASSLRGGYGNRPQHF. CDR3 coding DNA: TGTGCCAGCAGTTTAAGAGGGGGCTACGGCAATCGGCCCCAGCATTTT.

V gene TRBV12-3 or TRBV12-4 combines with J gene TRBJ2-6; 7 bases agree with TRBD2. V was clipped by 7 bases and J by 2 bases; unmatched bases: 5. CDR3 size: 15 residues. CDR3 sequence: CASMGRGAGANVLTF. In nucleotides, the CDR3 is TGTGCCAGCATGGGTCGGGGGGCTGGGGCCAACGTCCTGACTTTC.

The chain has TRBV7-8 and TRBJ2-4; D gene ambiguous. Germline-derived CDR1 and CDR2 are SGHVS and FQNEAQ. The CDR3 has 14 residues. The V end was cut by 0 bases, the J end by 2 bases, with 5 bases between. The CDR3 DNA reads TGTGCCAGCAGCTTAGCAGGGACCAAAAACATTCAGTACTTC. Protein sequence: CASSLAGTKNIQYF. The variable domain in full, completed from reference TRBV7-8 and TRBJ2-4, reads GAGVSQSPRYKVAKRGQDVALRCDPISGHVSLFWYQQALGQGPEFLTYFQNEAQLDKSGLPSDRFFAERPEGSVSTLKIQRTQQEDSAVYLCASSLAGTKNIQYFGAGTRLSVL.

V is TRBV7-2 and J is TRBJ2-3; D is unclear. The germline V and J ends were trimmed by 5 bases and 5 bases, with 14 bases remaining between them. The germline gives CDR1 SGHTA, CDR2 FQGNSA. The CDR3 totals 14 residues. The DNA for the CDR3 is TGTGCCAGCAGCCTCGTTCGCCTAGTAGATACGCAGTATTTT. This codes for CASSLVRLVDTQYF.

This clonotype has a single count. The rearrangement uses TRBV6-5 and TRBJ2-7, with D uncertain. Germline V gene lookup returns CDR1 MNHEY and CDR2 SVGAGI. The CDR3 loop spans 14 amino acids. With 0 bases removed from V and 2 bases from J, the gap between germline ends came to 8 bases. The CDR3 nucleotides are TGTGCCAGCAGTTACTCAAACGGAGCCTACGAGCAGTACTTC. Residues: CASSYSNGAYEQYF.

The CDR3 nucleotides read TGTGCCATCAGGGGGGGACAGGGCGGCCTGGGCGCTTTCTTT. This gives the protein CAIRGGQGGLGAFF. The chain uses TRBV10-3 and TRBJ1-1; 9 positions agree with TRBD1. The germline gives CDR1 ENHRY, CDR2 SYGVKD. The CDR3 has 14 amino acids. V shed 6 bases, J shed 11 bases, and the junction held 13 bases outside the gene matches.

The chain uses TRBV5-1 and TRBJ2-5; 10 bases agree with TRBD2. Germline loops: CDR1 SGHRS, CDR2 YFSETQ. The junction had 17 bases not matched to a gene; V was cut back by 4 bases and J by 11 bases. The CDR3 contains 16 residues. The DNA of the CDR3 is TGCGCCAGCAGCCCTAGCGGGAGTAACTCCTACAATGAGCAGTACTTC. Amino acid sequence: CASSPSGSNSYNEQYF.